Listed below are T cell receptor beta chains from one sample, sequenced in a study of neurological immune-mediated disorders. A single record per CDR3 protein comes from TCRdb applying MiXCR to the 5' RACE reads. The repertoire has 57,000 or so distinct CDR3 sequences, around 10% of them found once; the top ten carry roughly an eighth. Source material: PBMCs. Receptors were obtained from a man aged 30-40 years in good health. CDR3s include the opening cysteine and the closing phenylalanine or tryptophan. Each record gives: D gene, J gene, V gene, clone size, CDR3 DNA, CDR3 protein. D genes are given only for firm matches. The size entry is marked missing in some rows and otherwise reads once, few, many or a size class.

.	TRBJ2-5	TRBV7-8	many	TGTGCCAGCAGCCCCCCACCGGGTAGAGAGACCCAGTACTTC	CASSPPPGRETQYF
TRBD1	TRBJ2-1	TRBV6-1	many	TGTGCCAGCAAAAGGGGACAGGAGTACTACAATGAGCAGTTCTTC	CASKRGQEYYNEQFF
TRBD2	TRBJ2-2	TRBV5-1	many	TGCGCCAGCAGCGTTAGCGGGAGCGAGAACACCGGGGAGCTGTTTTTT	CASSVSGSENTGELFF
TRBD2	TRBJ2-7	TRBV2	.	TGTGCCAGCAGTGAAACGGGAGGGCCCCGGGAGCAGTACTTC	CASSETGGPREQYF
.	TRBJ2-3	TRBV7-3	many	TGTGCCAGCAGCTTATGGGAGAGTAGCACAGATACGCAGTATTTT	CASSLWESSTDTQYF
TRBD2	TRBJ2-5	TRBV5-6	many	TGTGCCAGCAGCTTCGGTAGCGGGAGAGAGACCCAGTACTTC	CASSFGSGRETQYF
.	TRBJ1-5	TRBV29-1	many	TGCAGCGTTGGATTCGATGGGACGGCGAGTGAGCCCCAGCATTTT	CSVGFDGTASEPQHF
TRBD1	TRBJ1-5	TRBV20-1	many	TGCAGTGCTCACACCCCGGGACAGGGGGACAATCAACCCCAGCATTTT	CSAHTPGQGDNQPQHF
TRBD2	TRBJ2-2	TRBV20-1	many	TGCAGTGCTCCCTCGACTAGCGGGAGGGCGAACACCGGGGAGCTGTTTTTT	CSAPSTSGRANTGELFF
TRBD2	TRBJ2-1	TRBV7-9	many	TGTGCCAGCAGCTTAGTACTAGCGGGCAATGAGCAGTTCTTC	CASSLVLAGNEQFF
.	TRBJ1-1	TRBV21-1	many	TGTGCCAGCAGCAAATCCTGCCGACTTTGGAACACTGAAGCTTTCTTT	CASSKSCRLWNTEAFF
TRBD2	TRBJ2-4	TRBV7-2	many	TGTGCCAGCAGCTTGGGGGAGCGGGGCAAAAACATTCAGTACTTC	CASSLGERGKNIQYF
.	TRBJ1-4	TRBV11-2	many	TGTGCCAGCAGCGAGGGATACGGGACCGAACTAGAAAAACTGTTTTTT	CASSEGYGTELEKLFF
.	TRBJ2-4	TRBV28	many	TGTGCCAGCAGTTCCTCGGCCAAAAACATTCAGTACTTC	CASSSSAKNIQYF
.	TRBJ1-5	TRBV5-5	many	TGTGCCAGCAGCTTGAGTTACACAAGCAATCAGCCCCAGCATTTT	CASSLSYTSNQPQHF
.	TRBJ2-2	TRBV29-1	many	TGCAGCGGGGCTGACACCGGGGAGCTGTTTTTT	CSGADTGELFF
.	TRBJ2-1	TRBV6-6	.	TGTGCCAGCAGCCGTCCCTCACAAAGCTCCTACAATGAGCAGTTCTTC	CASSRPSQSSYNEQFF
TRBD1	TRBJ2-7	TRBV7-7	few	TGTGCCAGCAGCAGAGACAGGGGTGACGAGCAGTACTTC	CASSRDRGDEQYF
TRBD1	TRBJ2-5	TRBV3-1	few	TGTGCCAGCAGCGGGACAGGGGAGGGCTTACAAGAGACCCAGTACTTC	CASSGTGEGLQETQYF
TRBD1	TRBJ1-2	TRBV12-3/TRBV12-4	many	TGTGCCAGCAGTTCCTGGACAGGTGAATTTGGCTACACCTTC	CASSSWTGEFGYTF
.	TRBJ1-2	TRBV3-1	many	TGTGCCAGCAGCCAAGAGTATACAGGATTGGATGGCTACACCTTC	CASSQEYTGLDGYTF